This is a list of T cell receptor beta chains from one sample in a study of blood T cells in healthy people across ages. In TCRdb, the 5' RACE reads were re-called with MiXCR into one record per CDR3 protein. This table holds roughly 800,000 distinct CDR3 sequences, 58% found once. The sequenced sample consisted of blood. These receptors were taken from a man younger than 45 in good health. CDR3s include the opening cysteine and the closing phenylalanine or tryptophan. D genes are given only for firm matches. The size of a clone is reported for some rows only, either as once, few or many, or as a class for expanded clones.

V	J	D	size	CDR3	DNA
TRBV7-9	TRBJ1-1	-	-	CGVLGADTEAFF	TGTGGGGTATTGGGGGCCGACACTGAAGCTTTCTTT
TRBV5-1	TRBJ1-3	-	-	CASSLGRGSGNTIYF	TGCGCCAGCAGTTTAGGTCGCGGCTCTGGAAACACCATATATTTT
TRBV7-2	TRBJ2-5	TRBD2	-	CASRSTSGSSEETQYF	TGTGCCAGCAGAAGTACTAGCGGGAGTTCAGAGGAGACCCAGTACTTC
TRBV7-2	TRBJ2-7	-	few	CASSEGLRVNEQYF	TGTGCCAGCAGCGAAGGACTAAGAGTTAACGAGCAGTACTTC
TRBV12-3/TRBV12-4	TRBJ2-1	-	-	CASSFDGVDEQFF	TGTGCCAGCAGTTTCGACGGCGTCGATGAGCAGTTCTTC
TRBV7-2	TRBJ2-7	TRBD2	-	CASSLASGRSSSYNEQYF	TGTGCCAGCAGCTTAGCTAGCGGGAGGAGCAGCTCCTACAATGAGCAGTACTTC
TRBV25-1	TRBJ1-6	-	-	CASSEWTDASPLHF	TGTGCCAGCAGTGAATGGACGGACGCTTCACCCCTCCACTTT
TRBV20-1	TRBJ2-3	-	many	CSARWGLDTQYF	TGCAGTGCTAGATGGGGTCTAGATACGCAGTATTTT
TRBV7-2	TRBJ2-1	-	-	CASSLGIGGASYNEQFF	TGTGCCAGCAGCTTAGGGATAGGGGGGGCCTCCTACAATGAGCAGTTCTTC
TRBV29-1	TRBJ2-5	TRBD1	few	CSAGGQGETQYF	TGCAGCGCCGGCGGACAGGGAGAGACCCAGTACTTC
TRBV6-5	TRBJ2-7	TRBD1	few	CASSSPRQGSYYEQYF	TGTGCCAGCAGCTCCCCTAGACAGGGTAGCTACTACGAGCAGTACTTC
TRBV3-1	TRBJ1-6	-	-	CASSQEAGVGWNSPLHF	TGTGCCAGCAGCCAAGAGGCGGGGGTTGGCTGGAATTCACCCCTCCACTTT
TRBV6-5	TRBJ2-7	TRBD1	-	CASSYRRTGSYEQYF	TGTGCCAGCAGTTACCGGAGGACAGGCTCCTACGAGCAGTACTTC
TRBV4-2	TRBJ2-3	TRBD2	few	CASSQEGGGDTQYF	TGTGCCAGCAGCCAAGAAGGCGGGGGAGATACGCAGTATTTT
TRBV20-1	TRBJ2-5	-	-	CSASQDSTQETQYF	TGCAGTGCTAGCCAGGACAGTACCCAAGAGACCCAGTACTTC